A single sample gave rise to the 30 T cell receptor beta chains below, sequenced in a study of blood T cell repertoires in COVID-19. Profiled with immunoSEQ multiplex PCR; TCRdb holds only in-frame clones, not every one. The sample includes more than 45,000 clones, 60% to 85% of them seen just once. Material: peripheral blood. These receptors all stem from a human donor in a cohort sampled during active COVID-19.

The V gene is TRBV19, the J gene TRBJ1-5, with TRBD1 matching over 9 bases. This CDR3 has 16 amino acids. In germline, CDR1 is LNHDA, CDR2 SQIVND (reference sequence). After removal of 4 bases from V and 6 bases from J, the junction contained 10 bases not matched to a gene. The CDR3 DNA reads as TGTGCCAGTAGTACCTCCCCGGGACAGGGCGGTCAGCCCCAGCATTTT. It yields the protein CASSTSPGQGGQPQHF. The full variable domain, with the rest looked up from reference TRBV19 and TRBJ1-5, is DGGITQSPKYLFRKEGQNVTLSCEQNLNHDAMYWYRQDPGQGLRLIYYSQIVNDFQKGDIAEGYSVSREKKESFPLTVTSAQKNPTAFYLCASSTSPGQGGQPQHFGDGTRLSIL.

This clone was counted between two and nine times. V gene TRBV18 combines with J gene TRBJ2-1; 12 bases fit TRBD2. The germline CDR1 and CDR2 sequences are KGHSH and LQKENI. Unmatched junction bases numbered 3, after V lost 4 bases and J lost 5 bases. The CDR3 has 15 amino acids. The CDR3 here is CASSQTSGGHNEQFF. CDR3 DNA: TGTGCCAGCTCACAGACTAGCGGGGGCCACAATGAGCAGTTCTTC.

This chain uses TRBV19 with TRBJ1-5; a possible D gene is TRBD1 (5 bases). V shed 4 bases and J shed 5 bases, with 6 bases lying between them. The CDR3 extends over 12 amino acids. Germline V gene data show CDR1 as LNHDA and CDR2 as SQIVND (reference sequence). As DNA, the CDR3 is TGTGCCAGTAGTAGACAGTATCAGCCCCAGCATTTT. This gives the protein CASSRQYQPQHF. Drawing the rest from reference TRBV19 and TRBJ1-5, the complete variable domain is DGGITQSPKYLFRKEGQNVTLSCEQNLNHDAMYWYRQDPGQGLRLIYYSQIVNDFQKGDIAEGYSVSREKKESFPLTVTSAQKNPTAFYLCASSRQYQPQHFGDGTRLSIL.

The V gene is TRBV19, the J gene TRBJ2-1; 9 positions agree with TRBD1. The CDR3 extends over 15 amino acids. In germline, CDR1 is LNHDA, CDR2 SQIVND (reference sequence). The V and J ends lost 5 bases and 4 bases, in that order; junction bases with no gene match: 6. In nucleotides, the CDR3 is TGTGCCAGTAGTGACGGACAGGGGCGATACAATGAGCAGTTCTTC. As protein: CASSDGQGRYNEQFF.

The V gene is TRBV5-8, the J gene TRBJ2-7; TRBD1 is a possible D gene (5 bases). Trimming removed 6 bases from V and 6 bases from J, with 16 bases in between. CDR3 length: 13 residues. Germline V lookup: CDR1 SGHTS, CDR2 YDEGEE. The chain's CDR3 is CASNSWAGLEQYF. Here the CDR3 DNA reads TGTGCCAGCAACTCCTGGGCAGGGCTCGAGCAGTACTTC.

This rearrangement joins TRBV6-5 to TRBJ1-1; D not certain. V lost 6 bases to trimming and J lost 4 bases, with 15 bases between them. CDR3 length equals 14 residues. CDR1 and CDR2 from the germline V gene are MNHEY and SVGAGI. The CDR3 reads CASRSPGVSTEAFF. In DNA form, the CDR3 reads TGTGCCAGCAGAAGCCCCGGAGTGAGCACTGAAGCTTTCTTT.

J is TRBJ2-7 and V is TRBV30; D possibly corresponds to TRBD2 (6 bases). CDR1 and CDR2 from the germline V gene are GTSNPN and SVGIG (reference sequence). V lost 4 bases to trimming and J lost 5 bases, with 21 bases between them. There are 15 residues in the CDR3. The CDR3 is CAWTPPQGLGHEQYF. The DNA for the CDR3 is TGTGCCTGGACTCCACCCCAGGGACTTGGTCACGAGCAGTACTTC. The whole variable domain, filled in from reference TRBV30 and TRBJ2-7, reads SQTIHQWPATLVQPVGSPLSLECTVEGTSNPNLYWYRQAAGRGLQLLFYSVGIGQISSEVPQNLSASRPQDRQFILSSKKLLLSDSGFYLCAWTPPQGLGHEQYFGPGTRLTVT.

The chain carries TRBV2 and TRBJ1-1, with D perhaps matching TRBD1 (6 bases). Germline CDR1 and CDR2: SNHLY and FYNNEI. V was clipped by 6 bases and J by 3 bases, with 11 bases between them. The CDR3 contains 13 residues. The CDR3 is CASSPQGYTEAFF. The CDR3 DNA is TGTGCCAGCAGCCCACAGGGTTACACTGAAGCTTTCTTT.

V gene TRBV5-8 combines with J gene TRBJ1-4, with 9 positions matching TRBD1. V lost 4 bases to trimming and J lost 4 bases; unmatched junction nucleotides: 5. In germline, CDR1 is SGHTS, CDR2 YDEGEE. This CDR3 has 15 residues. The CDR3 DNA follows: TGTGCCAGCAGCACCGGGACAGGGCTTAATGAAAAACTGTTTTTT. Its translation: CASSTGTGLNEKLFF.

V usage is TRBV6-6 and J usage is TRBJ2-7; weak D call: TRBD2 (6 bases). The CDR3 contains 12 residues. V dropped 5 bases and J dropped 3 bases, with 8 bases sitting between them. Germline CDR1 is MNHNY and CDR2 is SVGAGI (reference sequence). The CDR3 DNA follows: TGTGCCAGCAGTCACGGGGGCTACGAGCAGTACTTC. Its translation is CASSHGGYEQYF.

The gene calls are TRBV12-5 and TRBJ1-1; TRBD1 is a possible D gene (5 bases). Germline lookup yields CDR1 LGHNT and CDR2 FRNRAP. Trimming took off 0 bases at V and 1 base at J, with 21 bases between the two ends. The CDR3 sequence is 19 residues long. CDR3 bases: TGTGCTAGTGGTTTGGTACAGTTCGGGGGTCAGGTTTGGAACACTGAAGCTTTCTTT. Encoded protein: CASGLVQFGGQVWNTEAFF.

The chain joins TRBV5-1 to TRBJ2-7; 8 nucleotides match TRBD1. V gave up 0 bases and J gave up 5 bases; unmatched junction bases: 10. This CDR3 is built from 16 residues. Germline V gene sequence: CDR1 SGHRS, CDR2 YFSETQ. CDR3 residues: CASSLGFLDRAHEQYF. CDR3 sequence (DNA): TGCGCCAGCAGCTTGGGGTTTCTGGACAGGGCCCACGAGCAGTACTTC.

The V and J genes are TRBV7-9 and TRBJ1-2; D is unclear. The germline V gene encodes CDR1 SEHNR and CDR2 FQNEAQ (reference sequence). This CDR3 is built from 16 residues. Trimming pared 2 bases from V and 4 bases from J, leaving 17 bases between. CDR3 DNA sequence: TGTGCCAGCAGCTTAAAGGTCTCCGGGTCCTCCTATGGCTACACCTTC. It yields the protein CASSLKVSGSSYGYTF.

The CDR3 nucleotides are TGTGCCAGCAGAACAGGGGGCAGGTCCTATAATTCACCCCTCCACTTT. Amino acid sequence: CASRTGGRSYNSPLHF. The chain combines TRBV27 with TRBJ1-6; the match to TRBD1 covers 9 bases. Trimming at V came to 6 bases and at J to 1 base, leaving 4 bases not matched to a gene. Germline-derived CDR1 and CDR2 are MNHEY and SMNVEV (reference sequence). This CDR3 has 16 residues.

The CDR3 loop reads CASNRRQGTYEQYF. The CDR3 nucleotides are TGTGCCAGCAATAGGAGACAGGGTACCTACGAGCAGTACTTC. The chain joins TRBV28 to TRBJ2-7, with 7 bases identical to TRBD1. Germline CDR1 and CDR2: MDHEN and SYDVKM. Germline trimming cut 7 bases from V and 2 bases from J; bases unmatched to any gene: 8. The CDR3 covers 14 residues. Full variable domain (rest looked up from reference TRBV28 and TRBJ2-7): DVKVTQSSRYLVKRTGEKVFLECVQDMDHENMFWYRQDPGLGLRLIYFSYDVKMKEKGDIPEGYSVSREKKERFSLILESASTNQTSMYLCASNRRQGTYEQYFGPGTRLTVT.

This clone has more than one count but fewer than ten. The V gene is TRBV9, the J gene TRBJ1-6; TRBD1 aligns across 7 bases. The V gene end was trimmed by 4 bases and the J gene end by 0 bases; junction bases not matched to a gene: 1. The CDR3 extends over 15 amino acids. CDR1 and CDR2 from the germline V gene are SGDLS and YYNGEE. The CDR3 loop reads CASSTGDSYNSPLHF. The CDR3 DNA sequence: TGTGCCAGCAGCACAGGGGACTCCTATAATTCACCCCTCCACTTT.

This clone has just a few counts. The chain links TRBV28 to TRBJ2-7, with a weak D call TRBD1 (5 bases). V was trimmed by 3 bases and J by 0 bases, leaving 9 bases between them. The germline CDR1 and CDR2 sequences are MDHEN and SYDVKM. This CDR3 is 14 amino acids long. CDR3 in amino acids: CASSLTVLSYEQYF. The CDR3 nucleotides are TGTGCCAGCAGTTTGACAGTACTCTCCTACGAGCAGTACTTC.

The chain is built from TRBV5-5 and TRBJ2-7; 7 bases agree with TRBD1. CDR1 and CDR2 from the germline V gene are SGHKS and YYEKEE (reference sequence). V trimming: 4 bases; J trimming: 3 bases; junction bases outside the gene matches: 7. CDR3 length equals 14 residues. The CDR3 loop is CASSHIDRDYEQYF. The CDR3 nucleotides are TGTGCCAGCAGCCACATAGACAGGGACTACGAGCAGTACTTC.

This clone was found a few times. The V gene is TRBV3-1 (or the pseudogene TRBV3-2), the J gene TRBJ1-1; D not certain. Trimming removed 7 bases from V and 4 bases from J, with 7 bases in between. CDR3 length: 11 residues. Germline values: CDR1 LGHDT, CDR2 YNNKEL (reference sequence). CDR3 bases: TGTGCCAGCAAAGGAGTCACTGAAGCTTTCTTT. This translates into CASKGVTEAFF.

The chain is built from TRBV6-2 or TRBV6-3 and TRBJ2-7; no clear D gene. V was pared by 4 bases and J by 4 bases, with 8 bases between. The CDR3 spans 12 residues. Germline lookup yields CDR1 MNHEY and CDR2 SVGEGT. This CDR3 reads CASSFSEYEQYF. The CDR3 DNA sequence: TGTGCCAGCAGTTTTTCGGAGTACGAGCAGTACTTC.

This clone appeared a few times. The gene calls are TRBV9 and TRBJ1-1, with TRBD1 matching over 7 bases. J was trimmed by 0 bases and V by 3 bases; bases with no gene match: 5. The CDR3 spans 15 residues. Germline V gene sequence: CDR1 SGDLS, CDR2 YYNGEE. Here the CDR3 DNA reads TGTGCCAGCAGCGGCGACAGGGCCATGAACACTGAAGCTTTCTTT. Protein product: CASSGDRAMNTEAFF.

The chain carries TRBV19 and TRBJ2-1; TRBD2 matches at 11 bases. Per the germline V gene, CDR1 is LNHDA and CDR2 is SQIVND (reference sequence). The CDR3 loop spans 15 amino acids. Germline trimming cut 6 bases from V and 3 bases from J; bases unmatched to any gene: 4. The CDR3: CASRLAGGGYNEQFF. The CDR3 DNA reads TGTGCCAGTAGGCTAGCGGGAGGTGGCTACAATGAGCAGTTCTTC.

The V call is TRBV7-3, the J call TRBJ2-1, with TRBD2 matching over 11 bases. CDR3 size: 16 residues. From germline, CDR1 is SGHTA and CDR2 FQGTGA. V dropped 0 bases and J dropped 4; count of bases not matched to a gene: 2. The CDR3, as DNA: TGTGCCAGCAGCTTAACTTTAGCGGGGGGGTACAATGAGCAGTTCTTC. Its protein is CASSLTLAGGYNEQFF. Complete variable domain (other parts from reference TRBV7-3 and TRBJ2-1): GAGVSQTPSNKVTEKGKYVELRCDPISGHTALYWYRQSLGQGPEFLIYFQGTGAADDSGLPNDRFFAVRPEGSVSTLKIQRTERGDSAVYLCASSLTLAGGYNEQFFGPGTRLTVL.

The CDR3 DNA follows: TGTGCCAGCAGTTATACTTCGAACTATGGCTACACCTTC. Amino acid sequence: CASSYTSNYGYTF. The gene calls are TRBV6-2 or TRBV6-3 and TRBJ1-2; the D is unclear. The CDR3 loop spans 13 amino acids. V lost 3 bases and J lost 2, with 7 bases in between. Germline V gene data show CDR1 as MNHEY and CDR2 as SVGEGT.

The V call is TRBV2, the J call TRBJ2-2; 11 bases match TRBD2. The CDR3 sequence is 14 residues long. Germline loops: CDR1 SNHLY, CDR2 FYNNEI. Germline trimming cut 10 bases from V and 2 bases from J; bases unmatched to any gene: 3. CDR3: CAILAGGNTGELFF. The CDR3 nucleotides are TGTGCCATCCTAGCGGGAGGTAACACCGGGGAGCTGTTTTTT. The full variable domain, rest sourced from reference TRBV2 and TRBJ2-2, is EPEVTQTPSHQVTQMGQEVILRCVPISNHLYFYWYRQILGQKVEFLVSFYNNEISEKSEIFDDQFSVERPDGSNFTLKIRSTKLEDSAMYFCAILAGGNTGELFFGEGSRLTVL.

This clone was seen just once. The rearrangement joins TRBV2 to TRBJ1-1; tentatively, D is TRBD1 (5 bases). This CDR3 contains 15 residues. Germline lookup yields CDR1 SNHLY and CDR2 FYNNEI. Trimming removed 0 bases at V and 1 base at J, with 9 bases between. The chain's CDR3 is CASSEAVRENTEAFF. As DNA, the CDR3 is TGTGCCAGCAGTGAAGCTGTCAGGGAGAACACTGAAGCTTTCTTT.

This clone was detected only once. The chain has TRBV3-1 (or the pseudogene TRBV3-2) and TRBJ2-7, with 9 bases aligning to TRBD1. Germline V gives CDR1 LGHDT, CDR2 YNNKEL (reference sequence). The CDR3 totals 16 residues. The junction had 9 bases not matched to a gene; V was cut back by 5 bases and J by 1 base. CDR3 bases: TGTGCCAGCAGCTCAAGAAAAGGACAGGGGTCCTACGAGCAGTACTTC. Translating it yields CASSSRKGQGSYEQYF.

The V gene is TRBV7-2, the J gene TRBJ2-7; D may be TRBD1 (6 bases). Germline assignment: CDR1 SGHTA and CDR2 FQGNSA. The CDR3 sequence is 15 residues long. V was clipped by 0 bases and J by 4 bases, with 13 bases between them. CDR3 sequence: CASSLAGTREYEQYF. The CDR3 DNA follows: TGTGCCAGCAGCTTAGCCGGGACAAGGGAATACGAGCAGTACTTC.

The gene calls are TRBV6-1 and TRBJ2-3; 7 nucleotides match TRBD2. Trimming at V came to 1 base and at J to 3 bases, leaving 4 bases not matched to a gene. Germline CDR1 is MNHNS and CDR2 is SASEGT. The CDR3 is 15 amino acids. DNA of the CDR3: TGTGCCAGCAGTGAAGGCGGGGGTAGTACAGATACGCAGTATTTT. It encodes CASSEGGGSTDTQYF.

Here the CDR3 reads CASSLQGRGWTEAFF. The CDR3 DNA is TGTGCCAGCAGTCTACAGGGTAGGGGCTGGACTGAAGCTTTCTTT. V usage is TRBV7-2 and J usage is TRBJ1-1; D possibly corresponds to TRBD1 (6 bases). The CDR3 sequence is 15 residues long. V was pared by 6 bases and J by 5 bases, with 19 bases between. Per germline, CDR1 SGHTA and CDR2 FQGNSA.